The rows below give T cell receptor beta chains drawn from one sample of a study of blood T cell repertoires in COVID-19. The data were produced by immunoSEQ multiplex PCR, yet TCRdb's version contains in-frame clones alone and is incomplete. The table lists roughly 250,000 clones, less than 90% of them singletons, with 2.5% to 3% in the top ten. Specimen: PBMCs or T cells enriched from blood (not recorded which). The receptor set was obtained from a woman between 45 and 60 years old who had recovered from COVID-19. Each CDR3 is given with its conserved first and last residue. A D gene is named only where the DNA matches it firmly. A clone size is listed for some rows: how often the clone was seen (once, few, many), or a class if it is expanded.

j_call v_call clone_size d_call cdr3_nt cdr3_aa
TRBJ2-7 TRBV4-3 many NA TGCGCCAGCAGCCAAGACGCGACAGGCTTCTACGAGCAGTACTTC CASSQDATGFYEQYF
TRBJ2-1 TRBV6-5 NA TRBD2 TGTGCCAGCAGTTACCGGCGGGGGAGCTCCTACAATGAGCAGTTCTTC CASSYRRGSSYNEQFF
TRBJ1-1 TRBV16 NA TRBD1 TGTGCCAGCAGCAGGTCCCGCAGGGGGTTGAATATGAACACTGAAGCTTTCTTT CASSRSRRGLNMNTEAFF
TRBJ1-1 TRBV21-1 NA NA TGTGCCAGCAGCAAAGAGGAACCTGGGCTGGAAGCTTTCTTT CASSKEEPGLEAFF
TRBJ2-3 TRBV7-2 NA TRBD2 TGTGCCAGCAGCCGTCGACTAGCGGGAGCGGCAGATACGCAGTATTTT CASSRRLAGAADTQYF
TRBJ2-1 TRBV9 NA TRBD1 TGTGCCAGCAGCGTTATAGGGGGCTCAATGGCCTACAATGAGCAGTTCTTC CASSVIGGSMAYNEQFF
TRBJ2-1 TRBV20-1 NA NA TGCAGTGCTATCCCCGTTAATGAGCAGTTCTTC CSAIPVNEQFF
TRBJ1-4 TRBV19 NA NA TGTGCCAGTAGACCCTCGACCCCGGGGGATGGTGAAAAACTGTTTTTT CASRPSTPGDGEKLFF
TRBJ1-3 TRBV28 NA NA TGTGCCAGCAGTTTTGGGGGCCCTGGAAACACCATATATTTT CASSFGGPGNTIYF
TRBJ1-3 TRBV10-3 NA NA TGTGCCATCAGGTCAGACTCTGGAAACACCATATATTTT CAIRSDSGNTIYF
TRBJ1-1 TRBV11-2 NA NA TGTGCCAGCAGCTATGGGGGCTGGGGCACTGAAGCTTTCTTT CASSYGGWGTEAFF
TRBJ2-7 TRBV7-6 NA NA TGTGCCAGCAGCTTAGCTTTTTCCGGGGGAGCCTACGAGCAGTACTTC CASSLAFSGGAYEQYF
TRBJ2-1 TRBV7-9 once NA TGTGCCAGCAGCTTACAACAGTACAATGAGCAGTTCTTC CASSLQQYNEQFF
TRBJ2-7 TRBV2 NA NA TGTGCCAGCAGGCCCAACTTGGGCCTCTCCTACGAGCAGTACTTC CASRPNLGLSYEQYF
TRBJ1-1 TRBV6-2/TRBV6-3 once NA TGTGCCAGCAGTTCAAGACGGGGAATTATCGGCGCTTTCTTT CASSSRRGIIGAFF
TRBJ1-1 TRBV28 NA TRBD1 TGTGCCAGCAGCCTCAGGGGGCCGTACACTGAAGCTTTCTTT CASSLRGPYTEAFF
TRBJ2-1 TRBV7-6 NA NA TGTGCCAGCAGCTTAGAGGCAGGGGATGGGAATGAGCAGTTCTTC CASSLEAGDGNEQFF
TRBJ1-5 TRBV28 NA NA TGTGCCAGCACCCTGCTAGGTTGGCCCCAGCATTTT CASTLLGWPQHF
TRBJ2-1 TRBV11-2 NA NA TGTGCCAGCAGCTTAGGCGGTACCTACAATGAGCAGTTCTTC CASSLGGTYNEQFF
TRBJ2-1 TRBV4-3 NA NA TGCGCCAGCAGCCCACTACTGGACGGGAGTCAGTTCTTC CASSPLLDGSQFF
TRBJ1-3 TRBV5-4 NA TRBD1 TGTGCCAGCAGCTTGGGACAGGGGAACACCATATATTTT CASSLGQGNTIYF